The source of this TCR beta chain is a study of CD8+ T cells in alopecia areata. It was cDNA, reverse transcribed from extracted RNA, that served as the sequencing template. The table came from immunoSEQ multiplex PCR; TCRdb's copy has only in-frame clones and leaves some out. This sample carries fewer than 250,000 clones, around 66% of them seen once, and the ten largest clones take more than 3.5%. Germline CDR1 is KGHSH and CDR2 is LQKENI. V lost 2 bases and J lost 2, with 15 bases in between. CDR3 length equals 16 residues. This sample's treatment: oral pan-JAK inhibitor, 5-10 mg twice daily. The specimen comprised CD4+ T cells sorted from blood, sampled at week 4, from a patient treated with tofacitinib. The J gene is TRBJ1-2, the V gene TRBV18, with D tentatively TRBD1 (6 bases). This clonotype was obtained from a human donor with alopecia areata. CDR3 coding DNA: TGTGCCAGCTCACCAAGCCCTGGACAGTTAAACTATGGCTACACCTTC. Its protein product is CASSPSPGQLNYGYTF. The variable domain in full, completed from reference TRBV18 and TRBJ1-2, reads NAGVMQNPRHLVRRRGQEARLRCSPMKGHSHVYWYRQLPEEGLKFMVYLQKENIIDESGMPKERFSAEFPKEGPSILRIQQVVRGDSAAYFCASSPSPGQLNYGYTFGSGTRLTVV.